The present T cell receptor beta chain was sequenced within a study of early T cells in non-severe SARS-CoV-2 infection. Using its own MiXCR run on the 5' RACE reads, TCRdb lists one record per CDR3 protein. The sample has 27,000 or so distinct CDR3 sequences; 2.9% are singletons. This clonotype has a count of ten or more. The sequence came from an adult who was a healthcare worker with PCR-confirmed SARS-CoV-2 infection or an uninfected control (not recorded which). Sequenced sample: whole blood.

In DNA form, the CDR3 reads TGTGCCAGCAGCCGAATCAACACCGGGGAGCTGTTTTTT. The encoded protein is CASSRINTGELFF. The J gene is TRBJ2-2, the V gene TRBV12-3 or TRBV12-4; D not resolved. CDR3 length: 13 residues. V lost 6 bases and J lost 2, with 7 bases in between.